Sequencing of this T cell receptor beta chain was carried out in a study of blood T cells in healthy people across ages. This clonotype appeared a few times. Its antigen remains unknown. The study's findings and limits: The study found more naive CD4+ cells and higher diversity in long-lived than aged donors.

For the second PCR, which ran for about 6 to 12 cycles, a sample-barcoded 5' primer and a J-beta primer mix were used. TCRdb reprocessed the 5' RACE reads via MiXCR and lists one record per CDR3 protein. Here the sample spans roughly 550,000 distinct CDR3 sequences, 20% to 30% being singletons. Germline V gene data show CDR1 as PRHDT and CDR2 as FYEKMQ (reference sequence). V lost 1 base to trimming and J lost 7 bases; unmatched junction nucleotides: 3. The CDR3 runs to 15 residues. This sample was also put to use in a study of T cells of mothers and their children. From that second work: Each mother yielded more than 9 million TCR beta CDR3 reads. Each child yielded a few million reads.

The sequenced material came from blood. The genes are TRBV13 and TRBJ2-1, with 11 nucleotides matching TRBD2. The receptor comes from a boy aged 5-17 years in good health. Here the CDR3 DNA reads TGTGCCAGCAGCTTAGCGGCTAGCGGGGGGAATGAGCAGTTCTTC. This gives the protein CASSLAASGGNEQFF.